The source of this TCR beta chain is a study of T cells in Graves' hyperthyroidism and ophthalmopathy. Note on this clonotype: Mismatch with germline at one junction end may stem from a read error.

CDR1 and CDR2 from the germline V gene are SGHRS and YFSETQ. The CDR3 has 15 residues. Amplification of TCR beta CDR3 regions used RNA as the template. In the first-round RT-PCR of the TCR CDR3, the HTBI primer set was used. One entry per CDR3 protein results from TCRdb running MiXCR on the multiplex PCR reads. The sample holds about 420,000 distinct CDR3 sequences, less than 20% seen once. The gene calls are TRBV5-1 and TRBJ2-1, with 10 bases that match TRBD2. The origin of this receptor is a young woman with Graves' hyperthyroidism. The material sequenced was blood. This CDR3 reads CTSSFRSSGSNEQFF. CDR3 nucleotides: TGCACCAGCAGCTTTAGGTCTAGCGGGAGCAATGAGCAGTTCTTC.